Described below is a single TCR beta chain sequence and its context. Antigen unknown. TCRdb re-called the RT-PCR reads with MiXCR, one entry per CDR3 protein. The data show under 500,000 distinct CDR3 sequences, approximately 9.9% seen once. The CDR3 spans 15 residues. The ends were cut back, 3 bases at V and 3 bases at J, with 15 bases in the middle. Germline assignment: CDR1 DFQATT and CDR2 SNEGSKA (reference sequence). This sample is drawn from a study of response to subunit inactivated influenza vaccine. Study-wide findings and caveats: Every seasonal influenza vaccination brings in few new T cells, the authors suggested.

The sequencing used PBMCs from blood, collected 45 days after vaccination. This rearrangement joins TRBV20-1 to TRBJ2-1; possible D gene TRBD1, 6 bases. This receptor was identified in a middle-aged man who received an inactivated influenza vaccine. This chain's CDR3 is CSASTGQLFYNEQFF. The CDR3, as DNA: TGCAGTGCTAGCACGGGACAACTATTCTACAATGAGCAGTTCTTC.